This T cell receptor beta chain was documented in a study of cytomegalovirus exposure and HLA in healthy donors. Study observations and caveats: Indistinguishable V segments such as TRBV6-2 and TRBV6-3 were excluded. Fewer N-insertions than the roughly 670-donor mean were reportedly shown by an Asian-associated ancestry cluster in a later analysis. Reportedly, cytomegalovirus status was diagnosed with high sensitivity and specificity. The authors enumerated over 150 TCR beta chains as linked to cytomegalovirus.

V lost 0 bases to trimming and J lost 7 bases, with 9 bases between them. The germline V gene encodes CDR1 MNHEY and CDR2 SVGAGI. The CDR3 is made up of 14 amino acids. As regards this clone: What it recognizes is unknown.

The PCR made use of 60 Vbeta and 13 Jbeta primers. Produced via immunoSEQ multiplex PCR; TCRdb's table is partial and in-frame only. The sample lists roughly 34,000 clones, about 70% seen once, with about 9.4% in the top ten. V and J are TRBV6-5 and TRBJ2-2; unclear D gene. The sequenced sample was PBMCs. This receptor was identified in a man aged 35-49 years in good health and CMV-seropositive. CDR3: CASSYSRLGGELFF. CDR3 coding DNA: TGTGCCAGCAGTTACTCGAGACTCGGCGGGGAGCTGTTTTTT.